This passage covers 6 T cell receptor beta chains from one sample sequenced in a study of glioma-infiltrating T cells after dendritic cell vaccination. Generated by immunoSEQ multiplex PCR, the TCRdb table keeps only in-frame clones and is missing some. Of under 100,000 clones in the sample, around three quarters were seen once. The sequenced sample was blood, obtained before dendritic cell vaccination. These receptors were taken from a human donor with glioblastoma.

This chain joins TRBV30 and TRBJ2-7; D is ambiguous. The V gene lost 0 bases and the J gene lost 0 bases, with 15 bases spanning the gap. CDR1 is GTSNPN and CDR2 is SVGIG in the germline V gene (reference sequence). This CDR3 spans 16 amino acids. CDR3 sequence reads: CAWSVRSTDLSYEQYF. The DNA for the CDR3 is TGTGCCTGGAGTGTACGGAGTACCGACCTCTCCTACGAGCAGTACTTC.

The chain employs TRBV18 and TRBJ2-1, with 12 positions matching TRBD2. The CDR3 is made up of 18 amino acids. Trimming removed 1 base from V and 6 bases from J; junction bases left unmatched: 10. Looked up from germline, CDR1 is KGHSH and CDR2 is LQKENI. As DNA, the CDR3 is TGTGCCAGCTCACCACGCACTCTAGCGGGGGGGATACTCAATGAGCAGTTCTTC. Translation gives CASSPRTLAGGILNEQFF.

The genes are TRBV9 and TRBJ1-5; D unresolved. The germline gives CDR1 SGDLS, CDR2 YYNGEE. The CDR3 has 15 residues. Trimming took off 4 bases at V and 0 bases at J, with 11 bases between the two ends. CDR3 in amino acids: CASSIDGSSNQPQHF. CDR3 coding DNA: TGTGCCAGCAGCATAGACGGTAGTAGCAATCAGCCCCAGCATTTT. Filled out from reference TRBV9 and TRBJ1-5, the complete variable domain reads DSGVTQTPKHLITATGQRVTLRCSPRSGDLSVYWYQQSLDQGLQFLIQYYNGEERAKGNILERFSAQQFPDLHSELNLSSLELGDSALYFCASSIDGSSNQPQHFGDGTRLSIL.

J is TRBJ1-6 and V is TRBV5-1; a possible D gene is TRBD1 (5 bases). Trimming pared 0 bases from V and 14 bases from J, leaving 18 bases between. This CDR3 contains 15 residues. Germline CDR1 SGHRS, CDR2 YFSETQ. The DNA for the CDR3 is TGCGCCAGCAGCTTGGGGCCTGGGTCGGGGGGGGCCCTCCACTTT. Translation gives CASSLGPGSGGALHF.

The chain uses TRBV5-1 and TRBJ1-1; tentative D call: TRBD1 (6 bases). The germline V gene has CDR1 SGHRS and CDR2 YFSETQ. The CDR3 spans 15 residues. Trimming removed 4 bases at V and 0 bases at J, with 13 bases between. The CDR3 nucleotides read TGCGCCAGCAGCCCCGGTCAGGGGATGAACACTGAAGCTTTCTTT. Translation gives CASSPGQGMNTEAFF.

This clone was counted a few times. The rearrangement links TRBV2 to TRBJ2-1, with D perhaps TRBD2 (5 bases). Trimming cost V 1 base and J 1 base, with 8 bases left between them. The CDR3 has 15 residues. The germline gives CDR1 SNHLY, CDR2 FYNNEI. The CDR3 protein is CASSEEGSSYNEQFF. Here the CDR3 DNA reads TGTGCCAGCAGTGAAGAAGGGAGTTCCTACAATGAGCAGTTCTTC. The full variable domain, with the rest looked up from reference TRBV2 and TRBJ2-1, is EPEVTQTPSHQVTQMGQEVILRCVPISNHLYFYWYRQILGQKVEFLVSFYNNEISEKSEIFDDQFSVERPDGSNFTLKIRSTKLEDSAMYFCASSEEGSSYNEQFFGPGTRLTVL.